This passage covers 9 T cell receptor beta chains from one sample sequenced in a study of OX40 agonist ivuxolimab in advanced cancers. Profiling relied on immunoSEQ multiplex PCR, and the TCRdb table lists in-frame clones only, not all of them. The table has approximately 42,000 clones, over 75% seen once. The sequenced sample was CD4+ or CD8+ T cells sorted from blood, obtained in a trial of the OX40 agonist ivuxolimab. The origin of the receptors is an adult with an advanced solid tumor such as melanoma, head and neck, liver or kidney cancer.

The J gene is TRBJ2-2, the V gene TRBV5-1; D is undetermined. Germline assignment: CDR1 SGHRS and CDR2 YFSETQ. This CDR3 contains 15 residues. V was trimmed by 0 bases and J by 3 bases, leaving 9 bases between them. CDR3 loop: CASSLGSAHTGELFF. The CDR3 DNA follows: TGCGCCAGCAGCTTGGGGTCGGCCCACACCGGGGAGCTGTTTTTT.

The chain combines TRBV15 with TRBJ1-1, with a possible D match to TRBD1 (5 bases). Trimming stripped 5 bases from V and 4 bases from J, with 14 bases between. The CDR3 loop spans 14 amino acids. Germline-derived CDR1 and CDR2 are LNHNV and YYDKDF (reference sequence). The DNA for the CDR3 is TGTGCCACCAGCGGGGGGTTTCGAGGCACTGAAGCTTTCTTT. Protein: CATSGGFRGTEAFF.

The V gene is TRBV7-8, the J gene TRBJ1-5; D remains unclear. Trimming cost V 5 bases and J 5 bases, with 25 bases left between them. Germline lookup yields CDR1 SGHVS and CDR2 FQNEAQ. The length of the CDR3 is 18 residues. The CDR3 reads CASSRNPDGRWWDQPQHF. The CDR3 DNA sequence: TGTGCCAGCAGCCGCAACCCGGACGGGAGGTGGTGGGATCAGCCCCAGCATTTT.

The chain uses TRBV7-2 and TRBJ2-4; 8 bases match TRBD1. Germline CDR1 reads SGHTA; CDR2 reads FQGNSA. The ends lost 3 bases at V and 0 bases at J; junction bases unmatched: 4. CDR3 length: 16 residues. This CDR3 reads CASSFRTGLAKNIQYF. In DNA form, the CDR3 reads TGTGCCAGCAGCTTCCGGACAGGGCTAGCCAAAAACATTCAGTACTTC.

The chain combines TRBV29-1 with TRBJ2-1, with D perhaps TRBD2 (6 bases). CDR1 and CDR2 from the germline V gene are SQVTM and ANQGSEA. CDR3 size: 14 residues. V shed 4 bases and J shed 8 bases, with 18 bases lying between them. The DNA for the CDR3 is TGCAGCGTTGTTGACGCGGGATCTTCTGATGAGCAGTTCTTC. This codes for CSVVDAGSSDEQFF.

The genes are TRBV29-1 and TRBJ2-1; 12 bases line up with TRBD2. Germline CDR1 and CDR2: SQVTM and ANQGSEA. This CDR3 is 17 amino acids long. V trimming: 5 bases; J trimming: 5 bases; junction bases outside the gene matches: 13. This chain's CDR3 is CSVIHGLAGSYDNEQFF. In nucleotides, the CDR3 is TGCAGCGTTATCCATGGACTAGCGGGAAGCTACGACAATGAGCAGTTCTTC.

A single count supports this clone. This rearrangement joins TRBV27 to TRBJ2-7; D is undetermined. The CDR3 runs to 14 residues. The germline CDR1 and CDR2 sequences are MNHEY and SMNVEV (reference sequence). Trimming pared 5 bases from V and 3 bases from J, leaving 14 bases between. The CDR3 is CASSPRPVGYEQYF. CDR3 nucleotides: TGTGCCAGCAGTCCGAGACCCGTCGGCTACGAGCAGTACTTC.

The chain couples TRBV5-1 to TRBJ2-7; TRBD1 is a possible D gene (6 bases). Germline V lookup: CDR1 SGHRS, CDR2 YFSETQ. With 1 base removed from V and 3 bases from J, the gap between germline ends came to 11 bases. This CDR3 contains 14 residues. CDR3 amino acids: CASSLLTGNYEQYF. CDR3 bases: TGCGCCAGCAGCTTGTTGACAGGCAACTACGAGCAGTACTTC.

The chain uses TRBV5-6 and TRBJ1-1; D is undetermined. This CDR3 spans 12 amino acids. V lost 1 base and J 7 bases, leaving 8 bases between the germline ends. In germline, CDR1 is SGHDT, CDR2 YYEEEE. The CDR3 DNA sequence: TGTGCCAGCAGCTTGAACAGCCTTGAAGCTTTCTTT. The encoded protein is CASSLNSLEAFF.